This TCR beta chain was observed in a study of neurological immune-mediated disorders. Regarding time point: longitudinal time-point 2. Germline loops: CDR1 SNHLY, CDR2 FYNNEI. V lost 6 bases to trimming and J lost 2 bases; unmatched junction nucleotides: 7. The CDR3 is 14 amino acids. Judged by abundance, this clonotype is medium-sized (0.01 to 0.1%). TCRdb reprocessed the 5' RACE reads via MiXCR and lists one record per CDR3 protein. The sample shows fewer than 40,000 distinct CDR3 sequences, 13% of them seen only once. This chain uses TRBV2 with TRBJ2-7, with 7 positions matching TRBD2. The sequencing sample was made of PBMCs. This receptor was identified in a woman aged 40 to 55 in good health. In DNA, the CDR3 is TGTGCCAGCAGGTACGGGGCGGGAGCCTACGAGCAGTACTTC. This translates into CASRYGAGAYEQYF. Full variable domain (rest looked up from reference TRBV2 and TRBJ2-7): EPEVTQTPSHQVTQMGQEVILRCVPISNHLYFYWYRQILGQKVEFLVSFYNNEISEKSEIFDDQFSVERPDGSNFTLKIRSTKLEDSAMYFCASRYGAGAYEQYFGPGTRLTVT.